The next 14 T cell receptor beta chains were all read from a single sample in a study of blood T cell repertoires in COVID-19. Produced via immunoSEQ multiplex PCR; TCRdb's table is partial and in-frame only. The table has about 140,000 clones, approximately 85% seen once; the top ten hold 2.5% to 3.5%. Sequencing input: peripheral blood. The receptors shown here come from a man in his fifties with acute or convalescent COVID-19.

This clone was observed a single time. The V and J genes are TRBV5-1 and TRBJ2-1, with D possibly being TRBD2 (7 bases). The CDR3 covers 16 residues. Per germline, CDR1 SGHRS and CDR2 YFSETQ. Trimming took off 5 bases at V and 5 bases at J, with 20 bases between the two ends. The CDR3 DNA is TGCGCCAGCAGATTACGACCAGGGGAGGGGGACAATGAGCAGTTCTTC. It is translated as CASRLRPGEGDNEQFF.

This chain's CDR3 is CAWPLRQGSQPQHF. CDR3 sequence (DNA): TGTGCCTGGCCCCTTCGACAGGGGAGCCAGCCCCAGCATTTT. The chain employs TRBV30 and TRBJ1-5; 8 nucleotides agree with TRBD1. Germline values: CDR1 GTSNPN, CDR2 SVGIG (reference sequence). The length of the CDR3 is 14 residues. The V and J ends lost 5 bases and 7 bases, in that order; junction bases with no gene match: 10.

V and J are TRBV24-1 and TRBJ2-5, with TRBD2 identical over 12 bases. V lost 3 bases, J lost 4 bases, and 14 bases stayed unmatched. CDR1 and CDR2 (germline): KGHDR, SFDVKD. This CDR3 comprises 19 residues. CDR3 nucleotides: TGTGCCACCAGTGATCTCGGACTAGCGGGGAGGGGGTCGGCAGAGACCCAGTACTTC. Protein sequence: CATSDLGLAGRGSAETQYF.

This chain connects TRBV5-1 to TRBJ1-2; D perhaps matches TRBD1 (6 bases). The V and J ends lost 2 bases and 4 bases respectively, with 15 bases between them. CDR1 is SGHRS, CDR2 YFSETQ, per germline. CDR3 size: 15 residues. The CDR3 DNA reads TGCGCCAGCAGCTTAACAGGGACTATCGGCTATGGCTACACCTTC. Encoded protein: CASSLTGTIGYGYTF.

The J gene is TRBJ1-4, the V gene TRBV12-3 or TRBV12-4, with 7 bases fitting TRBD1. The length of the CDR3 is 13 residues. V was clipped by 5 bases and J by 8 bases; unmatched bases: 5. The CDR3 is CASSIYRGEKLFF. CDR3 nucleotides: TGTGCCAGCAGTATCTACAGGGGCGAAAAACTGTTTTTT.

The chain joins TRBV25-1 to TRBJ2-3; a weak D match, TRBD1 (5 bases). V dropped 3 bases and J dropped 1 base, with 5 bases sitting between them. The CDR3 contains 13 residues. The germline gives CDR1 MGHDK, CDR2 SYGVNS. The CDR3 sequence is CASSDRGTDTQYF. The CDR3 coding sequence is TGTGCCAGCAGTGACAGGGGCACAGATACGCAGTATTTT.

This rearrangement joins TRBV29-1 to TRBJ2-6; D uncertain. The germline V gene has CDR1 SQVTM and CDR2 ANQGSEA. Trimming stripped 4 bases from V and 2 bases from J, with 9 bases between. The CDR3 is 14 amino acids. CDR3: CSVGSRAGANVLTF. The CDR3, as DNA: TGCAGCGTTGGATCCCGGGCTGGGGCCAACGTCCTGACTTTC.

The chain joins TRBV15 to TRBJ1-1; 10 positions agree with TRBD1. Per the germline V gene, CDR1 is LNHNV and CDR2 is YYDKDF (reference sequence). V dropped 0 bases and J dropped 12; count of bases not matched to a gene: 7. The CDR3 contains 14 residues. The CDR3: CATSRDRTGGRTFF. The DNA of the CDR3 is TGTGCCACCAGCAGAGATCGGACAGGGGGGAGAACTTTCTTT. Using reference TRBV15 and TRBJ1-1 for the parts outside the CDR3, the full variable domain is DAMVIQNPRYQVTQFGKPVTLSCSQTLNHNVMYWYQQKSSQAPKLLFHYYDKDFNNEADTPDNFQSRRPNTSFCFLDIRSPGLGDTAMYLCATSRDRTGGRTFFGQGTRLTVV.

V is TRBV5-4 and J is TRBJ1-2; perhaps TRBD1 as D (5 bases). CDR3 length: 11 amino acids. Germline loops: CDR1 SGHNT, CDR2 YYREEE (reference sequence). V was pared by 4 bases and J by 8 bases, with 9 bases between. DNA of the CDR3: TGTGCCAGCAGCAGGGGAGGGGGCTACACCTTC. Protein product: CASSRGGGYTF. The full variable domain, rest sourced from reference TRBV5-4 and TRBJ1-2, is ETGVTQSPTHLIKTRGQQVTLRCSSQSGHNTVSWYQQALGQGPQFIFQYYREEENGRGNFPPRFSGLQFPNYSSELNVNALELDDSALYLCASSRGGGYTFGSGTRLTVV.

In its sample, this clone was seen a few times. The chain carries TRBV7-9 and TRBJ1-4; 11 bases are a match to TRBD1. With V trimmed by 5 bases and J by 1 base, 12 bases remained unmatched. Germline values: CDR1 SEHNR, CDR2 FQNEAQ (reference sequence). This CDR3 has 19 amino acids. In nucleotides, the CDR3 is TGTGCCAGCAGCCACCGGGACAGGGGGTCAAGAGGAACTAATGAAAAACTGTTTTTT. It translates to CASSHRDRGSRGTNEKLFF. Supplemented by reference TRBV7-9 and TRBJ1-4, the full variable domain reads DTGVSQNPRHKITKRGQNVTFRCDPISEHNRLYWYRQTLGQGPEFLTYFQNEAQLEKSRLLSDRFSAERPKGSFSTLEIQRTEQGDSAMYLCASSHRDRGSRGTNEKLFFGSGTQLSVL.

The chain recombines TRBV19 with TRBJ2-7; 13 bases are shared with TRBD2. CDR3 size: 17 residues. J lost 3 bases, V lost 5 bases, and 10 bases had no gene match. Germline CDR1 is LNHDA and CDR2 is SQIVND (reference sequence). The CDR3 spells CASSFTSGRADIYEQYF. As DNA, the CDR3 is TGTGCCAGTAGTTTCACTAGCGGGAGGGCCGACATCTACGAGCAGTACTTC. Full variable domain (missing parts from reference TRBV19 and TRBJ2-7): DGGITQSPKYLFRKEGQNVTLSCEQNLNHDAMYWYRQDPGQGLRLIYYSQIVNDFQKGDIAEGYSVSREKKESFPLTVTSAQKNPTAFYLCASSFTSGRADIYEQYFGPGTRLTVT.

The chain is built from TRBV19 and TRBJ2-7; 9 positions match TRBD1. The CDR3 is 15 residues long. CDR1 is LNHDA, CDR2 SQIVND, per germline (reference sequence). V lost 3 bases to trimming and J lost 6 bases; unmatched junction nucleotides: 9. CDR3: CASSIFGQGTSEQYF. For the CDR3, the DNA is TGTGCCAGTAGTATTTTTGGACAGGGGACCTCCGAGCAGTACTTC.

The V and J genes are TRBV9 and TRBJ2-5, with TRBD2 as a possible D gene (5 bases). Between the trimmed V and J ends, which lost 0 bases and 5 bases, there was a span of 20 bases. Germline CDR1 and CDR2: SGDLS and YYNGEE. This CDR3 comprises 17 residues. This CDR3 reads CASSVAGGAAVGETQYF. The CDR3 DNA is TGTGCCAGCAGCGTAGCCGGCGGAGCGGCTGTTGGGGAGACCCAGTACTTC.

V and J are TRBV15 and TRBJ2-2; D possibly corresponds to TRBD2 (7 bases). Trimming removed 7 bases from V and 5 bases from J, with 14 bases in between. In germline, CDR1 is LNHNV, CDR2 YYDKDF (reference sequence). The CDR3 contains 14 residues. Here the CDR3 DNA reads TGTGCCACCAACGACAGGCGGGGGACCGGGGAGCTGTTTTTT. This sequence encodes CATNDRRGTGELFF.